This T cell receptor (beta chain) was captured by sequencing in a study of blood T cell repertoires in COVID-19. Background on the study: Sites across the United States, Italy and Spain contributed samples from acute and convalescent COVID-19.

V gave up 2 bases and J gave up 6 bases; unmatched junction bases: 8. CDR3 length equals 16 residues. The germline gives CDR1 LGHDT, CDR2 YNNKEL (reference sequence). Clones were sequenced by immunoSEQ multiplex PCR, and TCRdb holds only the in-frame ones, with some missing. The sample records around 200,000 clones, nearly 90% being singletons. Sequencing input: peripheral blood. The chain has TRBV3-1 (or the pseudogene TRBV3-2) and TRBJ2-1; 9 bases agree with TRBD1. The sequence was collected from a man aged 45-60 years with acute or convalescent COVID-19. The CDR3 region is CASSQTGTGYGNEQFF. DNA of the CDR3: TGTGCCAGCAGCCAAACCGGGACAGGGTATGGCAATGAGCAGTTCTTC.